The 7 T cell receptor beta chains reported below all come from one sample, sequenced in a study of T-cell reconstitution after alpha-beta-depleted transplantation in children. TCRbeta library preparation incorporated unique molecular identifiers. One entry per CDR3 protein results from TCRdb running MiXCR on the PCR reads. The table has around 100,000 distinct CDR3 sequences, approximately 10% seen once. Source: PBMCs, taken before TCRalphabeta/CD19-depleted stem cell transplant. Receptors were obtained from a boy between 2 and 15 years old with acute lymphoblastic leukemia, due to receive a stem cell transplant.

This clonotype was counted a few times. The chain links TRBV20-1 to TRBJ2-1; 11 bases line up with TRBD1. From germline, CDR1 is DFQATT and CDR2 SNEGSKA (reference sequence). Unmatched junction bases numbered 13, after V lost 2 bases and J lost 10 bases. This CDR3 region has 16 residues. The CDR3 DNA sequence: TGCAGTGCTAGAACAACTGGGACAGGGGGACTGGGCGAGCAGTTCTTC. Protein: CSARTTGTGGLGEQFF.

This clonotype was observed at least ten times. Here the CDR3 reads CASSQGGLAGVGTGELFF. CDR3 DNA: TGCGCCAGCAGCCAAGGGGGACTAGCGGGAGTTGGCACCGGGGAGCTGTTTTTT. The chain is built from TRBV4-1 and TRBJ2-2, with 14 bases matching TRBD2. Germline V gives CDR1 MGHRA, CDR2 YSYEKL. The trim removed 1 base at V and 4 bases at J, leaving 5 bases unmatched. The CDR3 runs to 18 residues.

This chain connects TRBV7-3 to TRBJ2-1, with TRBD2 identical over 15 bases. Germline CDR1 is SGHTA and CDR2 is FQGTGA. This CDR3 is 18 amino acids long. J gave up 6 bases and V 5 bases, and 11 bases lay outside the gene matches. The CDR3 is CASSLHRGLAGGRNEQFF. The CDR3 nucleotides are TGTGCCAGCAGCCTCCATCGAGGACTAGCGGGAGGGCGCAATGAGCAGTTCTTC.

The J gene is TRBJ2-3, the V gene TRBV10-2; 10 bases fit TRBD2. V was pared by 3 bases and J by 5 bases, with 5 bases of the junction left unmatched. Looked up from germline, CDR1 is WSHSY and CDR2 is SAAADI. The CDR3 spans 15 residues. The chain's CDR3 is CASSDFGTSEDTQYF. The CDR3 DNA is TGCGCCAGCAGTGATTTCGGGACTAGCGAAGATACGCAGTATTTT.

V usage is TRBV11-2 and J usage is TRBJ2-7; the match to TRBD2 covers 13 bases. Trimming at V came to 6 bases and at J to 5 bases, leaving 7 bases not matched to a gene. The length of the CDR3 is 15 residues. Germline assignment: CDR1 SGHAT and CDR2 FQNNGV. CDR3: CASRNGLAGADEQYF. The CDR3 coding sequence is TGTGCCAGCAGAAACGGACTAGCGGGAGCGGACGAGCAGTACTTC.

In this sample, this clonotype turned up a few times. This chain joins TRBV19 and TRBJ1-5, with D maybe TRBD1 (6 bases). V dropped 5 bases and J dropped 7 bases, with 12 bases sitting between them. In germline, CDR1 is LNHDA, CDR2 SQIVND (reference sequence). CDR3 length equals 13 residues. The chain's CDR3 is CASSFTGKQPQHF. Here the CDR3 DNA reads TGTGCCAGTAGTTTTACAGGGAAACAGCCCCAGCATTTT.

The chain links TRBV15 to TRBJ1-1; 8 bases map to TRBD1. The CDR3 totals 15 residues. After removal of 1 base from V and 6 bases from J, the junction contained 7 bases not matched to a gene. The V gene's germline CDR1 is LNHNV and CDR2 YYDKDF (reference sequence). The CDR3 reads CATSRVKQGGPEAFF. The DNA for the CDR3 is TGTGCCACCAGCAGAGTAAAACAGGGGGGCCCTGAAGCTTTCTTT.